A single sample is the source of the 27 T cell receptor beta chains below, sequenced in a study of T cell changes during pregnancy in multiple sclerosis. Profiled with immunoSEQ multiplex PCR; TCRdb holds only in-frame clones, not every one. This repertoire shows 70,000 to 75,000 clones, 80% to 95% found once; its top ten account for about 2.5%. The specimen comprised peripheral blood, sampled before pregnancy. The receptor set was obtained from a female donor with multiple sclerosis, enrolled in a pregnancy study.

This rearrangement joins TRBV28 to TRBJ1-2; no clear D. Trimming took off 6 bases at V and 4 bases at J, with 12 bases between the two ends. Germline V lookup: CDR1 MDHEN, CDR2 SYDVKM. The length of the CDR3 is 13 residues. The CDR3 sequence is CASSLQSRYGYTF. The CDR3 DNA reads TGTGCCAGCAGCCTACAGTCTCGCTATGGCTACACCTTC.

The rearrangement uses TRBV7-2 and TRBJ2-5; TRBD2 matches 7 bases. The junction had 13 bases not matched to a gene; V was cut back by 4 bases and J by 5 bases. Germline CDR1 is SGHTA and CDR2 is FQGNSA. CDR3 length equals 16 residues. The CDR3 spells CASSSLAGELTETQYF. The CDR3 DNA reads as TGTGCCAGCAGCTCCCTTGCGGGAGAGTTGACGGAGACCCAGTACTTC. The entire variable domain, with the rest obtained from reference TRBV7-2 and TRBJ2-5, is as follows: GAGVSQSPSNKVTEKGKDVELRCDPISGHTALYWYRQSLGQGLEFLIYFQGNSAPDKSGLPSDRFSAERTGGSVSTLTIQRTQQEDSAVYLCASSSLAGELTETQYFGPGTRLLVL.

The rearrangement uses TRBV28 and TRBJ2-7, with 11 bases fitting TRBD2. CDR3 length: 17 amino acids. Germline loops: CDR1 MDHEN, CDR2 SYDVKM. V shed 5 bases and J 5 bases; nucleotides not matched to a gene: 14. The CDR3 coding sequence is TGTGCCAGCAGTCCAGCGGGACTAGCGGTAGCTCCTAACGAGCAGTACTTC. Translation: CASSPAGLAVAPNEQYF.

This rearrangement joins TRBV13 to TRBJ2-1; D call uncertain. Germline-derived CDR1 and CDR2 are PRHDT and FYEKMQ (reference sequence). The CDR3 spans 13 residues. Trimming took off 4 bases at V and 13 bases at J, with 17 bases between the two ends. The CDR3 DNA is TGTGCCAGCAGCTCTCGAGCCACCCCTTCCCAGTTCTTC. This sequence encodes CASSSRATPSQFF.

The gene calls are TRBV27 and TRBJ2-7; 8 bases are shared with TRBD2. Germline assignment: CDR1 MNHEY and CDR2 SMNVEV (reference sequence). Trimming took 4 bases from V and 2 from J; bases not matched to a gene: 7. This CDR3 has 15 residues. CDR3 loop: CASSSTGGPTYEQYF. The CDR3 DNA sequence: TGTGCCAGCAGTTCTACGGGAGGGCCTACCTACGAGCAGTACTTC.

This chain joins TRBV6-5 and TRBJ2-5; D possibly corresponds to TRBD2 (5 bases). This CDR3 contains 14 residues. CDR1 and CDR2 (germline): MNHEY, SVGAGI. Deletions cut 5 bases from V and 1 base from J, with 11 bases between. This CDR3 is CASSPSGVQETQYF. The DNA for the CDR3 is TGTGCCAGCAGTCCATCCGGGGTCCAAGAGACCCAGTACTTC.

This sequence joins TRBV9 and TRBJ1-2; 8 bases are a match to TRBD1. Germline CDR1 SGDLS, CDR2 YYNGEE. The ends lost 3 bases at V and 8 bases at J; junction bases unmatched: 6. CDR3 length: 13 residues. The CDR3 spells CASSARTGSGYTF. CDR3 coding DNA: TGTGCCAGCAGCGCCCGGACAGGGTCGGGCTACACCTTC.

This clone has at least ten counts. The chain combines TRBV4-2 with TRBJ2-1, with TRBD2 matching 9 bases. Germline trimming cut 0 bases from V and 4 bases from J; bases unmatched to any gene: 4. The CDR3 covers 16 residues. Per germline, CDR1 LGHNA and CDR2 YNFKEQ. CDR3 loop: CASSQETSGGYNEQFF. The CDR3 DNA reads TGTGCCAGCAGCCAAGAAACAAGCGGGGGGTACAATGAGCAGTTCTTC.

CDR3 sequence (DNA): TGTGCCAGCAGCTTAGATAGCGGTTCAGATACGCAGTATTTT. Residues: CASSLDSGSDTQYF. The V and J genes are TRBV7-2 and TRBJ2-3; a weak D match, TRBD2 (6 bases). Germline assignment: CDR1 SGHTA and CDR2 FQGNSA. Trimming removed 1 base at V and 4 bases at J, with 9 bases between. This CDR3 spans 14 amino acids.

V usage is TRBV7-2 and J usage is TRBJ1-5, with no clear D. The V and J ends lost 1 base and 5 bases respectively, with 6 bases between them. Germline V gene lookup returns CDR1 SGHTA and CDR2 FQGNSA. CDR3 length equals 13 residues. This CDR3 is CASSLDSYQPQHF. CDR3 sequence (DNA): TGTGCCAGCAGCTTAGACAGTTATCAGCCCCAGCATTTT.

The V call is TRBV12-5, the J call TRBJ1-5, with D unclear. Germline values: CDR1 LGHNT, CDR2 FRNRAP. The CDR3 is 13 amino acids. The V end lost 6 bases, the J end lost 0 bases, and 6 bases lay between the germline ends. The CDR3 loop is CASGSNSNQPQHF. CDR3 sequence (DNA): TGTGCTAGTGGGTCTAATAGCAATCAGCCCCAGCATTTT.

The chain links TRBV18 to TRBJ2-3, with D perhaps TRBD1 (6 bases). Germline-derived CDR1 and CDR2 are KGHSH and LQKENI. Trimming removed 3 bases from V and 1 base from J, with 14 bases in between. The CDR3 totals 16 residues. CDR3 nucleotide sequence: TGTGCCAGCTCACCCCAGGGACAAGGGGGCACAGATACGCAGTATTTT. Residues: CASSPQGQGGTDTQYF.

The chain combines TRBV9 with TRBJ2-4, with 7 bases that match TRBD2. CDR1 is SGDLS and CDR2 is YYNGEE in the germline V gene. V lost 4 bases, J lost 8 bases, and 12 bases stayed unmatched. The length of the CDR3 is 15 residues. CDR3 amino acids: CASSPAGRELYIQYF. The CDR3 DNA reads as TGTGCCAGCAGCCCAGCAGGGAGGGAGTTGTACATTCAGTACTTC.

This chain joins TRBV2 and TRBJ2-3; D uncertain. Per germline, CDR1 SNHLY and CDR2 FYNNEI. CDR3 size: 15 residues. V lost 6 bases and J 0 bases, leaving 13 bases between the germline ends. This chain's CDR3 is CASRSYRSSTDTQYF. As DNA, the CDR3 is TGTGCCAGCAGGAGTTACCGATCTAGCACAGATACGCAGTATTTT.

CDR3 nucleotides: TGTGCCAGCAGCTTGCGAGGGCCTAATGAAAAACTGTTTTTT. It specifies CASSLRGPNEKLFF. The chain recombines TRBV5-4 with TRBJ1-4; no firm D call. Looked up from germline, CDR1 is SGHNT and CDR2 is YYREEE (reference sequence). Trimming took 1 base from V and 3 from J, leaving 7 bases between them. The CDR3 has 14 residues.

The chain recombines TRBV5-1 with TRBJ2-3; D unclear. Trimming pared 5 bases from V and 1 base from J, leaving 8 bases between. The CDR3 extends over 13 amino acids. The germline V gene has CDR1 SGHRS and CDR2 YFSETQ. CDR3 protein: CASSSLGTDTQYF. CDR3 coding DNA: TGCGCCAGCAGTTCACTGGGCACAGATACGCAGTATTTT.

This chain links TRBV29-1 with TRBJ2-3; TRBD2 is a possible D gene (6 bases). CDR3 length equals 14 residues. CDR1 is SQVTM, CDR2 ANQGSEA, per germline. V lost 4 bases, J lost 2 bases, and 13 bases lay in between. CDR3 region: CSVAGLAFTDTQYF. CDR3 DNA: TGCAGCGTTGCTGGCCTAGCGTTCACAGATACGCAGTATTTT.

This chain links TRBV25-1 with TRBJ2-7; 12 bases map to TRBD2. Germline CDR1 MGHDK, CDR2 SYGVNS. The CDR3 totals 14 residues. The ends lost 4 bases at V and 4 bases at J; junction bases unmatched: 2. The CDR3 loop is CASSVGLAGYEQYF. CDR3 nucleotide sequence: TGTGCCAGCAGTGTCGGACTAGCGGGGTACGAGCAGTACTTC.

V gene TRBV5-4 combines with J gene TRBJ2-5, with 7 positions matching TRBD1. Germline lookup yields CDR1 SGHNT and CDR2 YYREEE (reference sequence). J was trimmed by 5 bases and V by 2 bases; bases with no gene match: 3. The CDR3 is 13 residues long. CDR3 sequence reads: CASSFGTAETQYF. The DNA of the CDR3 is TGTGCCAGCAGCTTTGGGACAGCCGAGACCCAGTACTTC.

V usage is TRBV9 and J usage is TRBJ2-2; TRBD2 agrees at 10 bases. Unmatched junction bases numbered 6, after V lost 4 bases and J lost 6 bases. Per the germline V gene, CDR1 is SGDLS and CDR2 is YYNGEE. The CDR3 spans 15 residues. The CDR3 loop is CASSSPGLASGELFF. The CDR3 region has the DNA TGTGCCAGCAGCTCCCCGGGACTAGCGTCCGGGGAGCTGTTTTTT.

The CDR3 here is CASSYARGSSYEQYF. Written as DNA, the CDR3 is TGTGCCAGCAGCTACGCGAGAGGGAGCTCCTACGAGCAGTACTTC. The chain recombines TRBV5-8 with TRBJ2-7, with D perhaps TRBD2 (5 bases). Germline CDR1 and CDR2: SGHTS and YDEGEE. The CDR3 is 15 residues long. Trimming removed 3 bases from V and 0 bases from J, with 13 bases in between.

V and J are TRBV4-3 and TRBJ2-1; TRBD2 matches at 11 bases. In germline, CDR1 is LGHNA, CDR2 YSLEER. Germline trimming cut 0 bases from V and 9 bases from J; bases unmatched to any gene: 13. The CDR3 loop spans 18 amino acids. CDR3 coding DNA: TGCGCCAGCAGCCAAGAACCGGCCTCTAGCGGGAGGTTGAGTGAGCAGTTCTTC. The encoded protein is CASSQEPASSGRLSEQFF.

The chain employs TRBV10-2 and TRBJ2-1; a possible D gene is TRBD1 (5 bases). V was pared by 1 base and J by 8 bases, with 12 bases between. This CDR3 has 14 residues. From germline, CDR1 is WSHSY and CDR2 SAAADI. The CDR3 sequence: CASSEFRGNDEQFF. The CDR3 coding sequence is TGCGCCAGCAGTGAGTTTAGGGGAAACGATGAGCAGTTCTTC.

The chain employs TRBV4-3 and TRBJ2-1; 16 bases match TRBD2. Germline CDR1 and CDR2: LGHNA and YSLEER. V gave up 4 bases and J gave up 10 bases; unmatched junction bases: 4. There are 15 residues in the CDR3. CDR3 protein: CASSLKGLAGGEQFF. The CDR3 DNA sequence: TGCGCCAGCAGCCTAAAGGGACTAGCGGGAGGGGAGCAGTTCTTC.

This chain connects TRBV5-1 to TRBJ2-7; D perhaps matches TRBD1 (5 bases). Trimming stripped 6 bases from V and 2 bases from J, with 12 bases between. CDR3 length equals 13 residues. Germline-derived CDR1 and CDR2 are SGHRS and YFSETQ. CDR3 in DNA: TGCGCCAGCAAGGACACCGGCCCCTACGAGCAGTACTTC. Its protein product is CASKDTGPYEQYF.

The rearrangement uses TRBV28 and TRBJ1-2, with D perhaps TRBD1 (5 bases). Germline CDR1 MDHEN, CDR2 SYDVKM. V lost 8 bases, J lost 1 base, and 11 bases lay in between. CDR3 length equals 13 residues. The CDR3 DNA is TGTGCCAGCGGGGGGACGGTTAACTATGGCTACACCTTC. Encoded protein: CASGGTVNYGYTF.

This chain links TRBV6-5 with TRBJ2-5; maybe TRBD1 (6 bases). The CDR3 runs 15 residues. Trimming took off 6 bases at V and 0 bases at J, with 14 bases between the two ends. Per the germline V gene, CDR1 is MNHEY and CDR2 is SVGAGI. The CDR3 DNA reads as TGTGCCAGCAGCCCACTAGGGGGAAACCAAGAGACCCAGTACTTC. This sequence encodes CASSPLGGNQETQYF.